Listed below are T cell receptor beta chains from one sample, sequenced in a study of blood T cell repertoires in COVID-19. Measured with immunoSEQ multiplex PCR; TCRdb has only the in-frame clones, and not every one. The table records about 170,000 clones, 85% to 90% of them present only once. The source material was peripheral blood. All receptors derive from a woman aged 55-69 years with COVID-19, enrolled during active disease. CDR3s include the opening cysteine and the closing phenylalanine or tryptophan. The D gene is left open where the match is weak. Clone size is stated in some rows and not others, as once, few, many or a class when expanded.

J gene: TRBJ1-2
D gene: NA
clone size: NA
V gene: TRBV28
CDR3 DNA: TGTGCCAGCAGCCTTCCCCTCGGGAGGGTATATGGCTACACCTTC
CDR3 protein: CASSLPLGRVYGYTF

J gene: TRBJ1-1
D gene: NA
clone size: NA
V gene: TRBV18
CDR3 DNA: TGTGCCAGCTCACCGGGGCCGAACACTGAAGCTTTCTTT
CDR3 protein: CASSPGPNTEAFF

J gene: TRBJ1-1
D gene: NA
clone size: NA
V gene: TRBV27
CDR3 DNA: TGTGCCAGCAGCCCCCAACACCGGGGCACTGAAGCTTTCTTT
CDR3 protein: CASSPQHRGTEAFF

J gene: TRBJ1-4
D gene: NA
clone size: NA
V gene: TRBV18
CDR3 DNA: TGTGCCAGCTCACCACCTCGCGGGGCGGATGAAAAACTGTTTTTT
CDR3 protein: CASSPPRGADEKLFF

J gene: TRBJ1-5
D gene: TRBD1
clone size: NA
V gene: TRBV7-9
CDR3 DNA: TGTGCCAGCACCCCTTCCGACAGGGGTGGTCAGCCCCAGCATTTT
CDR3 protein: CASTPSDRGGQPQHF

J gene: TRBJ2-7
D gene: TRBD2
clone size: NA
V gene: TRBV9
CDR3 DNA: TGTGCCAGCAGCCGGCGGGAGGGCCCACTTTCCTCCTACGAGCAGTACTTC
CDR3 protein: CASSRREGPLSSYEQYF

J gene: TRBJ2-7
D gene: TRBD1
clone size: NA
V gene: TRBV28
CDR3 DNA: TGTGCCAGCAGCCCTTTAGCAGCCTCCGGGACAGCCTCCTACGAGCAGTACTTC
CDR3 protein: CASSPLAASGTASYEQYF

J gene: TRBJ1-5
D gene: NA
clone size: once
V gene: TRBV19
CDR3 DNA: TGTGCCAGTAGTATAGATCGGGGGGGGTTTCAGCCCCAGCATTTT
CDR3 protein: CASSIDRGGFQPQHF

J gene: TRBJ2-5
D gene: TRBD2
clone size: NA
V gene: TRBV3-1/TRBV3-2
CDR3 DNA: TGTGCCAGCAGCCTGGGGCGCGGGAGGGCCGGAGAGACCCAGTACTTC
CDR3 protein: CASSLGRGRAGETQYF

J gene: TRBJ1-1
D gene: NA
clone size: NA
V gene: TRBV19
CDR3 DNA: TGTGCCAGTAAAGAGGGCGGCACTGAAGCTTTCTTT
CDR3 protein: CASKEGGTEAFF

J gene: TRBJ1-4
D gene: NA
clone size: NA
V gene: TRBV30
CDR3 DNA: TGTGCCTGGAGGCCCAGGGTGAGAAATGAAAAACTGTTTTTT
CDR3 protein: CAWRPRVRNEKLFF

J gene: TRBJ1-5
D gene: NA
clone size: NA
V gene: TRBV29-1
CDR3 DNA: TGCAGCGTTGGTGTCCAGGCCGGTCAGCCCCAGCATTTT
CDR3 protein: CSVGVQAGQPQHF

J gene: TRBJ2-3
D gene: TRBD2
clone size: NA
V gene: TRBV7-9
CDR3 DNA: TGTGCCAGCAGATACCCGGGACTAGCGGGAGACACAGATACGCAGTATTTT
CDR3 protein: CASRYPGLAGDTDTQYF

J gene: TRBJ1-4
D gene: NA
clone size: NA
V gene: TRBV28
CDR3 DNA: TGTGCCAGCACCTTTAAGGGGAATGAAAAACTGTTTTTT
CDR3 protein: CASTFKGNEKLFF

J gene: TRBJ2-7
D gene: NA
clone size: NA
V gene: TRBV18
CDR3 DNA: TGTGCCAGCTCACCACCCTCGGGAAAGAGCTCCTACGAGCAGTACTTC
CDR3 protein: CASSPPSGKSSYEQYF

J gene: TRBJ2-1
D gene: NA
clone size: NA
V gene: TRBV5-1
CDR3 DNA: TGCGCCAGCGGGCTAGCGATAAATGAGCAGTTCTTC
CDR3 protein: CASGLAINEQFF

J gene: TRBJ1-1
D gene: NA
clone size: NA
V gene: TRBV2
CDR3 DNA: TGTGCCAGCAGTTGGTCGACAGTGAACACTGAAGCTTTCTTT
CDR3 protein: CASSWSTVNTEAFF

J gene: TRBJ2-7
D gene: TRBD1
clone size: NA
V gene: TRBV28
CDR3 DNA: TGTGCCAGCAGTTTGGGACAGGGGGTCGGCGAGCAGTACTTC
CDR3 protein: CASSLGQGVGEQYF

J gene: TRBJ2-2
D gene: TRBD1
clone size: NA
V gene: TRBV5-1
CDR3 DNA: TGCGCCAGCAGATTGGATCCAGGGGGCGCGAAAGGACAAGGCGGGGAGCTGTTTTTT
CDR3 protein: CASRLDPGGAKGQGGELFF

J gene: TRBJ2-7
D gene: NA
clone size: NA
V gene: TRBV30
CDR3 DNA: TGTGCCTGGAACAGGGCCTACGAGCAGTACTTC
CDR3 protein: CAWNRAYEQYF

J gene: TRBJ2-2
D gene: NA
clone size: NA
V gene: TRBV30
CDR3 DNA: TGTGCCTGGAGTGTACTAGCAACCGGGGAGCTGTTTTTT
CDR3 protein: CAWSVLATGELFF

J gene: TRBJ2-2
D gene: TRBD1
clone size: few
V gene: TRBV4-3
CDR3 DNA: TGCGCCAGCAGCCAAGATGTGACAGGGGGTTCAACCGGGGAGCTGTTTTTT
CDR3 protein: CASSQDVTGGSTGELFF

J gene: TRBJ1-2
D gene: NA
clone size: NA
V gene: TRBV28
CDR3 DNA: TGTGCCAGCAGCTCCACTCGTGGCTACACCTTC
CDR3 protein: CASSSTRGYTF

J gene: TRBJ1-3
D gene: NA
clone size: NA
V gene: TRBV5-4
CDR3 DNA: TGTGCCAGCAGCTTGGAAAGGGGTTCTGGAAACACCATATATTTT
CDR3 protein: CASSLERGSGNTIYF

J gene: TRBJ2-3
D gene: TRBD2
clone size: NA
V gene: TRBV25-1
CDR3 DNA: TGTGCCAGCAGTGAGAGCGGGAGATTTAACACAGATACGCAGTATTTT
CDR3 protein: CASSESGRFNTDTQYF

J gene: TRBJ2-4
D gene: NA
clone size: NA
V gene: TRBV20-1
CDR3 DNA: TGCAGTGCTAGTACAGGAGCGGGAAACATTCAGTACTTC
CDR3 protein: CSASTGAGNIQYF

J gene: TRBJ1-1
D gene: NA
clone size: NA
V gene: TRBV7-9
CDR3 DNA: TGTGCCAGCAGGGTGGCCAGAGAAGCTTTCTTT
CDR3 protein: CASRVAREAFF

J gene: TRBJ1-2
D gene: NA
clone size: NA
V gene: TRBV4-2
CDR3 DNA: TGTGCCAGCAGCCAAGGCGTTGCAGGGGCTAATGGCTACACCTTC
CDR3 protein: CASSQGVAGANGYTF

J gene: TRBJ2-1
D gene: TRBD2
clone size: NA
V gene: TRBV11-3
CDR3 DNA: TGTGCCAGCAGCTTAGCGAGCGGGAGGGGATATAGCTCCTACAATGAGCAGTTCTTC
CDR3 protein: CASSLASGRGYSSYNEQFF

J gene: TRBJ1-1
D gene: NA
clone size: NA
V gene: TRBV25-1
CDR3 DNA: TGTGCCAGCAGTGGTTTTGGGACAACTGAAGCTTTCTTT
CDR3 protein: CASSGFGTTEAFF

J gene: TRBJ2-5
D gene: TRBD1
clone size: NA
V gene: TRBV28
CDR3 DNA: TGTGCCAGCAGTACGACAGGGGTGGAGACCCAGTACTTC
CDR3 protein: CASSTTGVETQYF

J gene: TRBJ2-1
D gene: NA
clone size: NA
V gene: TRBV5-1
CDR3 DNA: TGCGCCAGCAGCCCTACGTCGCGGGATGAGGGGGAGCAGTTCTTC
CDR3 protein: CASSPTSRDEGEQFF

J gene: TRBJ2-1
D gene: TRBD1
clone size: few
V gene: TRBV24-1
CDR3 DNA: TGTGCCACCAGTGGGATCCGGGACAGGGCCCCTAATGAGCAGTTCTTC
CDR3 protein: CATSGIRDRAPNEQFF

J gene: TRBJ1-5
D gene: TRBD1
clone size: NA
V gene: TRBV28
CDR3 DNA: TGTGCCAGCAGTTTCCCAGGGGGTTCGGGAAATCAGCCCCAGCATTTT
CDR3 protein: CASSFPGGSGNQPQHF

J gene: TRBJ2-7
D gene: TRBD2
clone size: NA
V gene: TRBV6-5
CDR3 DNA: TGTGCCAGCATTCGTGGGGACTACCTTACCTACGAGCAGTACTTC
CDR3 protein: CASIRGDYLTYEQYF

J gene: TRBJ1-5
D gene: NA
clone size: NA
V gene: TRBV6-2/TRBV6-3
CDR3 DNA: TGTGCCAGCAGTTACGCGGGCAGGGGAAAGCCCCAGCATTTT
CDR3 protein: CASSYAGRGKPQHF

J gene: TRBJ2-6
D gene: NA
clone size: NA
V gene: TRBV29-1
CDR3 DNA: TGCAGCGTTGGAGGGAATTCCGGGGCCAACGTCCTGACTTTC
CDR3 protein: CSVGGNSGANVLTF

J gene: TRBJ2-3
D gene: NA
clone size: NA
V gene: TRBV5-6
CDR3 DNA: TGTGCCAGCAGCTTGCTAGTAGCGTCTAGCACAGATACGCAGTATTTT
CDR3 protein: CASSLLVASSTDTQYF

J gene: TRBJ1-5
D gene: NA
clone size: NA
V gene: TRBV28
CDR3 DNA: TGTGCCAGCAGTGTCTTATTGGAGGCCCAGCATTTT
CDR3 protein: CASSVLLEAQHF

J gene: TRBJ2-2
D gene: TRBD2
clone size: NA
V gene: TRBV28
CDR3 DNA: TGTGCCAGCAGTTTAGGCGGGAGCAGCCCCGGGGAGCTGTTTTTT
CDR3 protein: CASSLGGSSPGELFF

J gene: TRBJ2-1
D gene: NA
clone size: NA
V gene: TRBV29-1
CDR3 DNA: TGCAGCGTTGAAGATCAATTTGAGCGTGAGCAGTTCTTC
CDR3 protein: CSVEDQFEREQFF

J gene: TRBJ1-5
D gene: NA
clone size: few
V gene: TRBV2
CDR3 DNA: TGTGCCAGCAGTACAGGGAAAGGTCAGCCCCAGCATTTT
CDR3 protein: CASSTGKGQPQHF

J gene: TRBJ2-7
D gene: NA
clone size: NA
V gene: TRBV10-3
CDR3 DNA: TGTGCCATCAGTGAGGATAACAGCCCCTACGAGCAGTACTTC
CDR3 protein: CAISEDNSPYEQYF

J gene: TRBJ2-7
D gene: TRBD2
clone size: NA
V gene: TRBV6-5
CDR3 DNA: TGTGCCAGCAGTTACCGAGCGGGACCCTACGAGCAGTACTTC
CDR3 protein: CASSYRAGPYEQYF

J gene: TRBJ2-7
D gene: TRBD2
clone size: NA
V gene: TRBV24-1
CDR3 DNA: TGTGCCACCAGTGGGACTAGCGGGTCCTACGAGCAGTACTTC
CDR3 protein: CATSGTSGSYEQYF

J gene: TRBJ1-4
D gene: NA
clone size: NA
V gene: TRBV7-9
CDR3 DNA: TGTGCCAGCAGCTTAGCGGCAGGGGCCTACGAAAAACTGTTTTTT
CDR3 protein: CASSLAAGAYEKLFF

J gene: TRBJ1-1
D gene: NA
clone size: NA
V gene: TRBV19
CDR3 DNA: TGTGCCAGTAGTATTACGGGGGGACGTTATGCTTTCTTT
CDR3 protein: CASSITGGRYAFF

J gene: TRBJ1-5
D gene: TRBD1
clone size: NA
V gene: TRBV30
CDR3 DNA: TGTGCCTGGAGGGGAACAGGGGGCGTTCAGCCCCAGCATTTT
CDR3 protein: CAWRGTGGVQPQHF

J gene: TRBJ1-1
D gene: NA
clone size: NA
V gene: TRBV9
CDR3 DNA: TGTGCCAGCAGCGTACCGGAGCGTAACACTGAAGCTTTCTTT
CDR3 protein: CASSVPERNTEAFF

J gene: TRBJ1-2
D gene: NA
clone size: few
V gene: TRBV25-1
CDR3 DNA: TGTGCCAGCAGTGAATTGAGGCAGGGGTACTATGGCTACACCTTC
CDR3 protein: CASSELRQGYYGYTF

J gene: TRBJ2-7
D gene: NA
clone size: NA
V gene: TRBV6-2/TRBV6-3
CDR3 DNA: TGTGCCAGCAGCTCTGACACCTCCTACGAGCAGTACTTC
CDR3 protein: CASSSDTSYEQYF

J gene: TRBJ1-1
D gene: NA
clone size: once
V gene: TRBV28
CDR3 DNA: TGTGCCAGCCGGGCGGGTTCGAACACTGAAGCTTTCTTT
CDR3 protein: CASRAGSNTEAFF

J gene: TRBJ1-2
D gene: NA
clone size: NA
V gene: TRBV14
CDR3 DNA: TGTGCCAGCAGCCAAGGCCGGGTTGCCCTCTATGGCTACACCTTC
CDR3 protein: CASSQGRVALYGYTF

J gene: TRBJ2-5
D gene: NA
clone size: NA
V gene: TRBV24-1
CDR3 DNA: TGTGCCACCAGGTATATCCGCAGTCCCCAAGAGACCCAGTACTTC
CDR3 protein: CATRYIRSPQETQYF

J gene: TRBJ1-1
D gene: TRBD1
clone size: few
V gene: TRBV6-2/TRBV6-3
CDR3 DNA: TGTGCCAGCAGTTTCAACAGGGGCCGGGGCACTGAAGCTTTCTTT
CDR3 protein: CASSFNRGRGTEAFF